This is a list of T cell receptor beta chains from one sample in a study of cytomegalovirus exposure and HLA in healthy donors. Measured with immunoSEQ multiplex PCR; TCRdb has only the in-frame clones, and not every one. The data hold roughly 150,000 clones, with roughly 80% observed a single time. Sequencing was performed on PBMCs. These receptors were taken from a male donor in good health and CMV-seropositive. Both conserved end residues are part of each CDR3.

len: 15; v_gene: TRBV5-1; CDR3aa: CASTTGLRGANVLTF
len: 13; v_gene: TRBV6-1; CDR3aa: CASSDREYQPQHF
len: 17; v_gene: TRBV11-3; CDR3aa: CASSVGLAGPSTDTQYF
len: 13; v_gene: TRBV18; CDR3aa: CASSGGTEETQYF
len: 13; v_gene: TRBV5-1; CDR3aa: CASGGSGADTQYF
len: 13; v_gene: TRBV5-6; CDR3aa: CASSLGGVFEAFF
len: 15; v_gene: TRBV27; CDR3aa: CASSLSWLASETQYF
len: 14; v_gene: TRBV5-1; CDR3aa: CASSVLPGDTEAFF
len: 13; v_gene: TRBV10-1; CDR3aa: CASSESPGREQFF
len: 14; v_gene: TRBV2; CDR3aa: CASTRGLSKKEQYF
len: 14; v_gene: TRBV7-7; CDR3aa: CASSRTSGSGEQFF
len: 16; v_gene: TRBV19; CDR3aa: CASSPGGTLAKNIQYF
len: 15; v_gene: TRBV4-3; CDR3aa: CASSLGTDLSYEQYF
len: 16; v_gene: TRBV19; CDR3aa: CASSIIFSGRAIEQFF
len: 14; v_gene: TRBV5-4; CDR3aa: CASSPDRANTEAFF
len: 12; v_gene: TRBV30; CDR3aa: CAWRTTGDTQYF
len: 14; v_gene: TRBV19; CDR3aa: CASSPRTGNYGYTF